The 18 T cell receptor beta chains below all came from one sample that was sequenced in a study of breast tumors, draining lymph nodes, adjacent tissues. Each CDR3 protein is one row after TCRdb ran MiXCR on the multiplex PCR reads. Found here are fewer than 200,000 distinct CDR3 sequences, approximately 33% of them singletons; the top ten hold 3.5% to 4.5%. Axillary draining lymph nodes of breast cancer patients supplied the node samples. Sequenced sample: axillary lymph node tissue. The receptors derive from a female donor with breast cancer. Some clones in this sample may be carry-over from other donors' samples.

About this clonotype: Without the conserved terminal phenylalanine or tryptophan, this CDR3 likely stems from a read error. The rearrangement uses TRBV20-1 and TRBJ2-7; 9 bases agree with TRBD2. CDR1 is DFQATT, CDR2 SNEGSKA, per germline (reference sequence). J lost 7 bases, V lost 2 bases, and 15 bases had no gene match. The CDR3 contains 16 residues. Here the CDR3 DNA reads TGCAGTGCTAGATGGGGATGGGCGGGAGGGCCGGGGGAGCAGTACCTC. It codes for CSARWGWAGGPGEQYL.

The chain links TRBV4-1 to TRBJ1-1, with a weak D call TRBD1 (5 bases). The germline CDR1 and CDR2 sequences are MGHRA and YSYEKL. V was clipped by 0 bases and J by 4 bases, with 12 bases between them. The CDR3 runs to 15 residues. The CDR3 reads CASSQDTGRGTEAFF. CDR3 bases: TGCGCCAGCAGCCAAGATACAGGCCGGGGCACTGAAGCTTTCTTT.

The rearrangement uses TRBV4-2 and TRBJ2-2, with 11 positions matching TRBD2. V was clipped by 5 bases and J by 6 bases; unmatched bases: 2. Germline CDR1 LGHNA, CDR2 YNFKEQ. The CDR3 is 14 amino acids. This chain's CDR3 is CASSETSGAGELFF. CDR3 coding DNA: TGTGCCAGCAGCGAGACTAGCGGGGCCGGGGAGCTGTTTTTT.

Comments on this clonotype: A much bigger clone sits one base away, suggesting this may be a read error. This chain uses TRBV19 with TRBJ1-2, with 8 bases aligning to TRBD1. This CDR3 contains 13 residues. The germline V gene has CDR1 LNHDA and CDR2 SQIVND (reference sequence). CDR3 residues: CGSSIARGRGYTF. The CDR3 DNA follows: TGTGGCAGTAGTATAGCCAGGGGGCGCGGCTACACCTTC.

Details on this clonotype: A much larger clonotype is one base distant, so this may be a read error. This CDR3 is CASSHMMLEELFF. For the CDR3, the DNA is TGTGCCAGCAGTCACATGATGTTGGAAGAACTGTTTTTT. The V call is TRBV6-6, the J call TRBJ1-4; D is unresolved. This CDR3 region has 13 residues. V dropped 5 bases and J dropped 12 bases, with 16 bases sitting between them. The V gene's germline CDR1 is MNHNY and CDR2 SVGAGI (reference sequence).

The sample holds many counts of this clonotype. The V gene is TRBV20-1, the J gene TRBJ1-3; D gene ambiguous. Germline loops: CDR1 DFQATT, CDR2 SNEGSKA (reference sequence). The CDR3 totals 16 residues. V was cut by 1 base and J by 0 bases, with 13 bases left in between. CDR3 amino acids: CSARAPLSSSGNTIYF. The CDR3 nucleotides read TGCAGTGCTAGAGCCCCCCTTTCTTCCTCTGGAAACACCATATATTTT.

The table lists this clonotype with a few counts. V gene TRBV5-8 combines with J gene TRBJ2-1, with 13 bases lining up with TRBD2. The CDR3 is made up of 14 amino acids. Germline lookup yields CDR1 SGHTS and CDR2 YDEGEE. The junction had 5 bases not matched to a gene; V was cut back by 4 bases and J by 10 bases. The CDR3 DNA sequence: TGTGCCAGCAGCGTGAGACTAGCGGGAGGAGAGCAGTTCTTC. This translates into CASSVRLAGGEQFF. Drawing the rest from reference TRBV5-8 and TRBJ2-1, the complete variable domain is EAGVTQSPTHLIKTRGQQATLRCSPISGHTSVYWYQQALGLGLQFLLWYDEGEERNRGNFPPRFSGRQFPNYSSELNVNALELEDSALYLCASSVRLAGGEQFFGPGTRLTVL.

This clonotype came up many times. The CDR3 is CSARSLTSGSTDTQYF. CDR3 bases: TGCAGTGCTAGATCGTTGACTAGCGGGAGCACAGATACGCAGTATTTT. The V call is TRBV20-1, the J call TRBJ2-3; 10 bases align to TRBD2. V lost 2 bases, J lost 0 bases, and 5 bases stayed unmatched. CDR1 is DFQATT, CDR2 SNEGSKA, per germline (reference sequence). CDR3 length: 16 residues.

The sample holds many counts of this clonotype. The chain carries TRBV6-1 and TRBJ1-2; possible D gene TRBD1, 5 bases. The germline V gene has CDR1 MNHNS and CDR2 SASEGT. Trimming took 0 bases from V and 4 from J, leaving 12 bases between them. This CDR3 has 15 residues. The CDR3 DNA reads TGTGCCAGCAGTGAAGCGCAGGGAGGGCCCTATGGCTACACCTTC. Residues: CASSEAQGGPYGYTF.

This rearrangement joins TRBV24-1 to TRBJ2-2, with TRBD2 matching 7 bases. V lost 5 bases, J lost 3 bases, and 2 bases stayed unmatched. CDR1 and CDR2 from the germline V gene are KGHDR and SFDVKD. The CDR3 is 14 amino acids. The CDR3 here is CATSGLADTGELFF. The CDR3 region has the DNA TGTGCCACCAGTGGGCTAGCGGACACCGGGGAGCTGTTTTTT.

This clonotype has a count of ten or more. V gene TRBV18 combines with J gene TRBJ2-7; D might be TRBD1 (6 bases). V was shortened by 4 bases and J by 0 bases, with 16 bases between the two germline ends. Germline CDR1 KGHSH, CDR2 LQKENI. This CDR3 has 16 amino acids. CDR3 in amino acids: CASSQEPTGNSYEQYF. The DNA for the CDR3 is TGTGCCAGCTCACAAGAACCCACAGGGAACTCCTACGAGCAGTACTTC.

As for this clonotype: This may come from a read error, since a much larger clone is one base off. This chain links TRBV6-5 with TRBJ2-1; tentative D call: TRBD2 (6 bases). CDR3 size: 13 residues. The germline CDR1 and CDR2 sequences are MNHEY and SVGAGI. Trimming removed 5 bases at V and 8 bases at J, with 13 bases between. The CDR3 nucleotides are TGTGCCAGCAGTGCCTGGAGGGCCGATGAGCAGTTCTTC. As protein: CASSAWRADEQFF.

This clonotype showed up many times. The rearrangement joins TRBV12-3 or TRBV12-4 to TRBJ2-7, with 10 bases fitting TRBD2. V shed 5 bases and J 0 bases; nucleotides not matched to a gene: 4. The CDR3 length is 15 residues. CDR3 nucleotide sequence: TGTGCCAGCAGTGCCCGACTAGCGGGCTCCTACGAGCAGTACTTC. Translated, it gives CASSARLAGSYEQYF.

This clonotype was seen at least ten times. The CDR3 spells CASSSPLADTQYF. For the CDR3, the DNA is TGTGCCAGCAGCTCCCCCTTGGCAGATACGCAGTATTTT. The rearrangement joins TRBV7-2 to TRBJ2-3; D unclear. Trimming took off 4 bases at V and 4 bases at J, with 9 bases between the two ends. Germline V gives CDR1 SGHTA, CDR2 FQGNSA. The CDR3 is made up of 13 amino acids.

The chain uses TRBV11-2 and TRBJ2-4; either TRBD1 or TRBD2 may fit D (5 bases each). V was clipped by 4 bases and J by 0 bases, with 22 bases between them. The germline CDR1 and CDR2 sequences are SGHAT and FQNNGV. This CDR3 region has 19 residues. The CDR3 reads CASSSRTGRQLLAKNIQYF. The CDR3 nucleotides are TGTGCCAGCAGCTCCCGAACGGGGCGCCAACTTTTAGCCAAAAACATTCAGTACTTC. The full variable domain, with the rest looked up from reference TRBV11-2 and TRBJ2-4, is EAGVAQSPRYKIIEKRQSVAFWCNPISGHATLYWYQQILGQGPKLLIQFQNNGVVDDSQLPKDRFSAERLKGVDSTLKIQPAKLEDSAVYLCASSSRTGRQLLAKNIQYFGAGTRLSVL.

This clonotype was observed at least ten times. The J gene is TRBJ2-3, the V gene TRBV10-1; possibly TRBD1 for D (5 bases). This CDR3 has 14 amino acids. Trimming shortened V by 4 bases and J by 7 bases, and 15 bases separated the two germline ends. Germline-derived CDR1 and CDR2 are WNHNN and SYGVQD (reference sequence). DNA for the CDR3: TGCGCCAGCAGTGTAGTACCCGACAGTAATACGCAGTATTTT. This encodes CASSVVPDSNTQYF.

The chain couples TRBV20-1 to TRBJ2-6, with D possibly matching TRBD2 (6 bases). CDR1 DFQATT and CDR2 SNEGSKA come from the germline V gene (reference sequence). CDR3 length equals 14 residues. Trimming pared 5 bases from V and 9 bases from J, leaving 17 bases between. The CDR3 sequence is CSAQSPLRDNVLTF. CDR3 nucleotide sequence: TGCAGTGCTCAAAGCCCGCTGCGGGACAACGTCCTGACTTTC.

The DNA of the CDR3 is TGTGCCAGCAGTTCTGCGGGGAAGTCGGGTATTTCTGGCTACACCTTC. It yields the protein CASSSAGKSGISGYTF. The V gene is TRBV27, the J gene TRBJ1-2; unclear D gene. Germline V lookup: CDR1 MNHEY, CDR2 SMNVEV (reference sequence). CDR3 size: 16 residues. The germline V and J ends were trimmed by 4 bases and 7 bases, with 22 bases remaining between them.